This TCR beta chain stems from a study of blood T cells in healthy people across ages. Study overall: Per two T cells, about one barcoded beta molecule was captured through template switching. Points from the study as a whole: Roughly linear age-related decline in beta diversity appeared, significant by age roughly 40.

This clonotype appeared a single time. The antigen remains unidentified. For the second PCR, which ran for about 6 to 11 cycles, a sample-barcoded 5' primer and a J-beta primer mix were used. One entry per CDR3 protein, called by TCRdb with MiXCR from the 5' RACE reads. The data contain 650,000 to 1,000,000 distinct CDR3 sequences, less than 60% of them singletons. The clonotype comes from a man older than 75 in good health. Sequences were obtained from blood.

CDR3 amino acids: CSAEERSGQGYEQYF. The CDR3 DNA sequence: TGCAGTGCGGAAGAGAGGAGTGGACAGGGCTACGAGCAGTACTTC. V and J are TRBV20-1 and TRBJ2-5; 8 bases fit TRBD1. The end of the DNA is better explained by TRBJ2-7, so the J call may be wrong. The CDR3 has 15 amino acids. Germline CDR1 reads DFQATT; CDR2 reads SNEGSKA (reference sequence).